Shown below are 24 T cell receptor beta chains from a single sample sequenced in a study of T cell repertoires in cytomegalovirus infection. TCRdb reprocessed the reads via MiXCR and lists one record per CDR3 protein. Of about 360,000 distinct CDR3 sequences listed, about a sixth were seen once; the top ten hold less than 9.5%. The specimen sequenced was PBMCs. These receptors were taken from a human donor in good health (CMV status not recorded). Some clones in this sample may be carry-over from other donors' samples.

This clonotype was recorded at least ten times. The rearrangement uses TRBV27 and TRBJ1-4; tentative D call: TRBD1 (6 bases). The CDR3 spans 19 residues. V was clipped by 6 bases and J by 3 bases, with 26 bases between them. Germline-derived CDR1 and CDR2 are MNHEY and SMNVEV (reference sequence). DNA for the CDR3: TGTGCCAGCAGACGAAAAGAACGGGGGGCGCGGAGTTCTAATGAAAAACTGTTTTTT. This gives the protein CASRRKERGARSSNEKLFF. Together with reference TRBV27 and TRBJ1-4, the CDR3 gives the full variable domain: EAQVTQNPRYLITVTGKKLTVTCSQNMNHEYMSWYRQDPGLGLRQIYYSMNVEVTDKGDVPEGYKVSRKEKRNFPLILESPSPNQTSLYFCASRRKERGARSSNEKLFFGSGTQLSVL.

The chain carries TRBV7-7 and TRBJ2-1; TRBD2 is a possible D gene (5 bases). V dropped 4 bases and J dropped 0 bases, with 13 bases sitting between them. This CDR3 is built from 16 residues. Germline CDR1 reads SSHAT; CDR2 reads FNYEAQ (reference sequence). CDR3 nucleotides: TGTGCCAGCAGCTCCCATCCAGCGGCCTCCTACAATGAGCAGTTCTTC. Translation gives CASSSHPAASYNEQFF.

The chain has TRBV5-4 and TRBJ2-7; D gene uncertain. The CDR3 is made up of 12 amino acids. The germline CDR1 and CDR2 sequences are SGHNT and YYREEE (reference sequence). V lost 3 bases, J lost 8 bases, and 12 bases lay in between. The CDR3 is CASSYGPSQQYF. In DNA, the CDR3 is TGTGCCAGCAGCTATGGACCTAGTCAGCAGTACTTC.

Only a few counts were recorded for this clonotype. The J gene is TRBJ2-4, the V gene TRBV4-1; tentative D call: TRBD2 (5 bases). The CDR3 runs to 18 residues. V lost 1 base to trimming and J lost 1 base, with 17 bases between them. Germline CDR1 reads MGHRA; CDR2 reads YSYEKL. The CDR3 sequence is CASSQGSATGGAKNIQYF. The CDR3 nucleotides are TGCGCCAGCAGCCAAGGTTCAGCGACGGGCGGGGCCAAAAACATTCAGTACTTC.

The chain recombines TRBV2 with TRBJ2-3; 7 bases agree with TRBD1. V shed 6 bases and J 9 bases; nucleotides not matched to a gene: 9. Germline V lookup: CDR1 SNHLY, CDR2 FYNNEI. The CDR3 runs to 13 residues. The CDR3 bases are TGTGCCAGCAGCGAGAGGGACAGACAGACGCAGTATTTT. It specifies CASSERDRQTQYF.

This clonotype was seen many times. CDR3 in DNA: TGTGCCAGCAGCTTAGGCGTGTTGACTTCACGACCCTACAATGAGCAGTTCTTC. As protein: CASSLGVLTSRPYNEQFF. This rearrangement joins TRBV7-8 to TRBJ2-1; D unclear. Deletions cut 1 base from V and 2 bases from J, with 18 bases between. The CDR3 is 18 residues long. The germline V gene encodes CDR1 SGHVS and CDR2 FQNEAQ.

This clonotype appeared once. The chain has TRBV20-1 and TRBJ2-3, with TRBD1 identical over 10 bases. Unmatched junction bases numbered 5, after V lost 6 bases and J lost 5 bases. The CDR3 has 13 residues. The germline gives CDR1 DFQATT, CDR2 SNEGSKA (reference sequence). The CDR3 sequence is CSARQGAGDTQYF. The CDR3 DNA follows: TGCAGTGCGAGACAGGGGGCTGGAGATACGCAGTATTTT.

This clonotype was seen ten or more times. The chain couples TRBV11-2 to TRBJ2-7, with 10 bases fitting TRBD1. V shed 4 bases and J 3 bases; nucleotides not matched to a gene: 21. Germline V gives CDR1 SGHAT, CDR2 FQNNGV. The CDR3 contains 20 residues. CDR3 coding DNA: TGTGCCAGCAGCTACCAAACAATCCCGGGACAGGGGATGGGCCTCTACGAGCAGTACTTC. Its protein is CASSYQTIPGQGMGLYEQYF.

V is TRBV24-1 and J is TRBJ2-1; D gene unclear. The CDR3 has 15 residues. CDR1 and CDR2 from the germline V gene are KGHDR and SFDVKD. Trimming shortened V by 3 bases and J by 0 bases, and 8 bases separated the two germline ends. Here the CDR3 DNA reads TGTGCCACCAGTGATGTCACCAGCTCCTACAATGAGCAGTTCTTC. Protein product: CATSDVTSSYNEQFF.

This clonotype was seen only a few times. This chain joins TRBV6-1 and TRBJ2-3; 9 nucleotides align to TRBD2. V was clipped by 11 bases and J by 5 bases; unmatched bases: 11. Germline values: CDR1 MNHNS, CDR2 SASEGT. The CDR3 runs to 14 residues. CDR3 amino acids: CASRGGGVIDTQYF. CDR3 sequence (DNA): TGTGCCTCCAGGGGCGGGGGGGTGATAGATACGCAGTATTTT.

This clonotype was detected many times. The chain joins TRBV12-3 or TRBV12-4 to TRBJ2-7, with 7 bases that match TRBD2. The CDR3 has 14 amino acids. The V gene end was trimmed by 5 bases and the J gene end by 6 bases; junction bases not matched to a gene: 10. The chain's CDR3 is CASSKLAMTREQYF. The CDR3 DNA is TGTGCCAGCAGTAAACTAGCGATGACTCGCGAGCAGTACTTC.

This clonotype was observed many times. V is TRBV7-2 and J is TRBJ2-1, with 14 bases lining up with TRBD2. With V trimmed by 2 bases and J by 9 bases, 3 bases remained unmatched. The CDR3 runs 15 residues. The germline CDR1 and CDR2 sequences are SGHTA and FQGNSA. This CDR3 reads CASSLRLAGGAEQFF. The CDR3 DNA reads as TGTGCCAGCAGCTTACGACTAGCGGGAGGGGCTGAGCAGTTCTTC.

This clonotype was observed at least ten times. This chain joins TRBV7-9 and TRBJ2-7; 9 nucleotides agree with TRBD1. The length of the CDR3 is 16 residues. V was clipped by 4 bases and J by 6 bases; unmatched bases: 13. Germline values: CDR1 SEHNR, CDR2 FQNEAQ (reference sequence). CDR3: CASSSSGTGLFSEQYF. CDR3 DNA sequence: TGTGCCAGCAGCTCCTCCGGGACAGGGCTTTTCTCCGAGCAGTACTTC.

The chain carries TRBV5-1 and TRBJ2-1; 9 bases agree with TRBD1. Germline V gene lookup returns CDR1 SGHRS and CDR2 YFSETQ. V trimming: 0 bases; J trimming: 3 bases; junction bases outside the gene matches: 4. This CDR3 has 16 amino acids. DNA of the CDR3: TGCGCCAGCAGCTTGGCCGGGACAGGGAACTACAATGAGCAGTTCTTC. It translates to CASSLAGTGNYNEQFF.

There are many counts of this clonotype. This chain joins TRBV7-2 and TRBJ2-3; possible D gene TRBD2, 5 bases. The V end was cut by 6 bases, the J end by 0 bases, with 10 bases between. The CDR3 loop spans 14 amino acids. Germline V gene data show CDR1 as SGHTA and CDR2 as FQGNSA. For the CDR3, the DNA is TGTGCCAGCAGAGGAGGACTTAGCACAGATACGCAGTATTTT. This translates into CASRGGLSTDTQYF.

This clonotype was recorded at least ten times. The J gene is TRBJ1-6, the V gene TRBV11-2; possibly TRBD1 for D (6 bases). The V end was cut by 0 bases, the J end by 7 bases, with 13 bases between. CDR3 size: 16 residues. In germline, CDR1 is SGHAT, CDR2 FQNNGV. CDR3 sequence (DNA): TGTGCCAGCAGCTTAGATCCGGGGGGCACGAATTCACCCCTCCACTTT. Amino acid sequence: CASSLDPGGTNSPLHF.

This chain links TRBV7-2 with TRBJ2-1; TRBD2 aligns across 10 bases. This CDR3 comprises 15 residues. V trimming: 1 base; J trimming: 9 bases; junction bases outside the gene matches: 6. CDR1 and CDR2 (germline): SGHTA, FQGNSA. The DNA of the CDR3 is TGTGCCAGCAGCTTAGGGGTAGCGGGAGGACTTGAGCAGTTCTTC. It encodes CASSLGVAGGLEQFF.

This clonotype was recorded at least ten times. The genes are TRBV28 and TRBJ2-1, with D uncertain. V gave up 3 bases and J gave up 5 bases, with 23 bases separating them. The germline V gene has CDR1 MDHEN and CDR2 SYDVKM. The CDR3 loop spans 18 amino acids. The CDR3 sequence is CASSFPLDSAWRNNEQFF. The CDR3 nucleotides are TGTGCCAGCAGTTTCCCCCTCGACTCCGCTTGGCGTAACAATGAGCAGTTCTTC.

V is TRBV5-6 and J is TRBJ1-6, with 7 bases matching TRBD1. The V gene's germline CDR1 is SGHDT and CDR2 YYEEEE. Trimming took 3 bases from V and 10 from J; bases not matched to a gene: 7. The CDR3 length is 14 residues. The CDR3 spells CASSSRDRESPLHF. In DNA form, the CDR3 reads TGTGCCAGCAGCTCCCGGGACAGAGAATCACCCCTCCACTTT.

Comment on this clonotype: One end of the junction does not line up with germline, which may come from a read error. This chain connects TRBV12-3 or TRBV12-4 to TRBJ1-3; no reliable D call. This CDR3 contains 10 residues. CDR3 region: CASSGNTTYF. The DNA for the CDR3 is TGTGCCAGCAGCGGAAACACCACATATTTT.

The chain links TRBV12-3 or TRBV12-4 to TRBJ1-1; D uncertain. V lost 4 bases and J 0 bases, leaving 21 bases between the germline ends. The CDR3 is made up of 18 amino acids. CDR3 coding DNA: TGTGCCAGCAGTTCATGGACGGCTCCGAACGGCATGAACACTGAAGCTTTCTTT. Its translation is CASSSWTAPNGMNTEAFF.

This clonotype was detected ten times or more. The chain couples TRBV7-3 to TRBJ2-7, with 7 bases identical to TRBD2. Germline V gene data show CDR1 as SGHTA and CDR2 as FQGTGA. V lost 4 bases to trimming and J lost 4 bases; unmatched junction nucleotides: 4. CDR3 size: 13 residues. CDR3 bases: TGTGCCAGCAGCTCATACGGGGGGTACGAGCAGTACTTC. This sequence encodes CASSSYGGYEQYF. The full variable domain, completed using reference TRBV7-3 and TRBJ2-7, is GAGVSQTPSNKVTEKGKYVELRCDPISGHTALYWYRQSLGQGPEFLIYFQGTGAADDSGLPNDRFFAVRPEGSVSTLKIQRTERGDSAVYLCASSSYGGYEQYFGPGTRLTVT.

The chain links TRBV18 to TRBJ2-3; D may be TRBD1 (5 bases). CDR3 length: 14 amino acids. Germline CDR1 reads KGHSH; CDR2 reads LQKENI. Trimming took off 2 bases at V and 6 bases at J, with 12 bases between the two ends. The CDR3 bases are TGTGCCAGCTCACCAGCCGCCTGGGGCGATACGCAGTATTTT. Its translation: CASSPAAWGDTQYF.

There are many counts of this clonotype. This rearrangement joins TRBV12-3 or TRBV12-4 to TRBJ1-3; maybe TRBD1 (5 bases). With 6 bases removed from V and 0 bases from J, the gap between germline ends came to 15 bases. CDR3 size: 16 residues. The CDR3 here is CASRSQDSLSGNTIYF. The CDR3 DNA sequence: TGTGCCAGCAGAAGCCAAGACAGTCTCTCTGGAAACACCATATATTTT.